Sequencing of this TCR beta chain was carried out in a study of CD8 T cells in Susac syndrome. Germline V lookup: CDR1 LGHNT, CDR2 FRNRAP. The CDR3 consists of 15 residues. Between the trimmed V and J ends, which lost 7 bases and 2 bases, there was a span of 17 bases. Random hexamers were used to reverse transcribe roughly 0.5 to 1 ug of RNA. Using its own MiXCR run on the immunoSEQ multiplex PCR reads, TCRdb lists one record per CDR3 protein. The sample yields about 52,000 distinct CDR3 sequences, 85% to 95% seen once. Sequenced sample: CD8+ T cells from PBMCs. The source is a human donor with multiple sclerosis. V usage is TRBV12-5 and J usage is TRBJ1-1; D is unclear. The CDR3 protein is CASAPLMARNTEAFF. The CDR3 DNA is TGTGCTAGTGCTCCCCTGATGGCGAGAAACACTGAAGCTTTCTTT.